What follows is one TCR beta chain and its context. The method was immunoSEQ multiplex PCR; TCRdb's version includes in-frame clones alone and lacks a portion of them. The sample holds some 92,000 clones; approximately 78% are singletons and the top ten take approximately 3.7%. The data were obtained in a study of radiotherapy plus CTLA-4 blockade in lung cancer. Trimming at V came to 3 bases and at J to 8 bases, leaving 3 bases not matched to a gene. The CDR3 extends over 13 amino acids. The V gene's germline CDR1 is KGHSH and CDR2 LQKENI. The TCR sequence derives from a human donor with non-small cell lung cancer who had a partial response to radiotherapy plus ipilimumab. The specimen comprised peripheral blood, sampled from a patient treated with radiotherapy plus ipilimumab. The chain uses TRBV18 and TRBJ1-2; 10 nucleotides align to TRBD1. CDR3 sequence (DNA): TGTGCCAGCTCACCGCAGACAGGGGGCGGCTACACCTTC. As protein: CASSPQTGGGYTF.